This T cell receptor (beta chain) derives from a study of cytomegalovirus exposure and HLA in healthy donors. Overall study: Within an early data release were 65 million to 90 million unique TCRs drawn from HLA-typed donors.

Details on this clone: The target antigen is unknown.

Findings of the study overall: The authors confirmed in vitro that three CMV-associated chains were specific for CMV antigens.

Both 60 Vbeta primers and 13 Jbeta primers went into the PCR. In the authors' methods: An analysis that came later counted 77 million or so unique TCR beta chains, some 11 million shared. Produced via immunoSEQ multiplex PCR; TCRdb's table is partial and in-frame only. That table gives V, J and clone size, and the DNA gave D and trimming. This sample yields 100,000 or so clones, of which 70% to 80% are seen a single time; about 1.9% belongs to the top ten. The sample was PBMCs. The source is a man aged 25-45 years in good health and CMV-seronegative.

The CDR3 loop reads CASRWATNTEAFF. The CDR3 DNA follows: TGCGCCAGCAGGTGGGCTACGAACACTGAAGCTTTCTTT. The chain uses TRBV5-1 and TRBJ1-1; D not resolved. This CDR3 comprises 13 residues. Per germline, CDR1 SGHRS and CDR2 YFSETQ. The V gene lost 5 bases and the J gene lost 1 base, with 9 bases spanning the gap.